This T cell receptor (beta chain) appears in the sequencing data of a study of blood T cell repertoires in COVID-19. Study-level information: There were acute and convalescent COVID-19 samples, and they came from the United States, Italy and Spain.

This clone occurred a few times. V gave up 1 base and J gave up 4 bases, with 5 bases separating them. This CDR3 is built from 13 residues. Germline V CDR1 and CDR2: SGHDN, FVKESK. Repertoires were generated with immunoSEQ multiplex PCR, while TCRdb's copy carries only in-frame clones and drops some. The sample includes under 200,000 clones, approximately 90% of them seen just once. The rearrangement uses TRBV14 and TRBJ1-5; D gene unclear. The receptor's source is a man aged 45-60 years with acute or convalescent COVID-19. The sample taken for sequencing was peripheral blood. The CDR3 loop is CASSQGPNQPQHF. The CDR3 bases are TGTGCCAGCAGCCAAGGTCCGAATCAGCCCCAGCATTTT.